This T cell receptor beta chain was recorded in a study of blood T cell repertoires in COVID-19. Study-wide background: Italy, Spain and the United States were the sources of the convalescent and acute COVID-19 samples.

Participant reports of clinical history set cohort assignment. Assay: immunoSEQ multiplex PCR; the TCRdb copy retains only in-frame clones and omits some. The table has 200,000 to 250,000 clones, 65% to 90% seen once. The CDR3 loop spans 13 amino acids. Trimming stripped 5 bases from V and 0 bases from J, with 8 bases between. This TCR derives from a woman in her 50s with acute COVID-19. Sequencing used PBMCs or T cells enriched from blood (not recorded which). This chain links TRBV12-3 or TRBV12-4 with TRBJ2-7; D call uncertain. CDR3 coding DNA: TGTGCCAGCAGTGCCGACATCTCCTACGAGCAGTACTTC. This gives the protein CASSADISYEQYF.